This T cell receptor beta chain is from a study of cytomegalovirus exposure and HLA in healthy donors. Study results and limitations: In a later analysis, CMV-associated beta chains were mostly HLA-associated, it appeared. Sequencing probably produced one cluster of sequence variants that were highly shared.

Primers included in the PCR were 60 Vbeta and 13 Jbeta primers. Here immunoSEQ multiplex PCR was the method, and the copy in TCRdb shows in-frame clones only, minus some. This sample carries 210,000 or so clones, approximately 82% of them seen once, and the ten largest clones take approximately 0.5%. About this clone itself: Its antigen is as yet unknown.

Trimming cost V 3 bases and J 0 bases, with 9 bases left between them. From germline, CDR1 is MNHNY and CDR2 SVGAGI (reference sequence). CDR3 size: 15 residues. The sequence was collected from a woman in her forties in good health and CMV-seronegative. The sample comprised PBMCs. The chain joins TRBV6-6 to TRBJ2-4; D not resolved. CDR3: CASSYPDRAKNIQYF. The CDR3 bases are TGTGCCAGCAGTTATCCCGATAGAGCCAAAAACATTCAGTACTTC.